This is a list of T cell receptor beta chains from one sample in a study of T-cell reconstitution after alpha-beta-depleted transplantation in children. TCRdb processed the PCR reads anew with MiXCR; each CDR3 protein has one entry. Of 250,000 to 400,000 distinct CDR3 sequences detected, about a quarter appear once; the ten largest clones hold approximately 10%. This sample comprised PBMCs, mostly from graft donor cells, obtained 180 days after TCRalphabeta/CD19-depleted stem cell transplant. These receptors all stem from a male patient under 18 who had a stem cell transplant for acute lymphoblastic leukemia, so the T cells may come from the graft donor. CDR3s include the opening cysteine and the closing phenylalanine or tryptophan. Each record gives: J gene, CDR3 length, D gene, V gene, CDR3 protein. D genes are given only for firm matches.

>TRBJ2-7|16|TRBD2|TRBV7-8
CASSLGLAGPTYEQYF
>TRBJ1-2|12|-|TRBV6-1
CASSGRMGLYTF
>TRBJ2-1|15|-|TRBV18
CASSRQGFFGDEQFF
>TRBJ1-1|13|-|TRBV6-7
CASCQGPNTEAFF
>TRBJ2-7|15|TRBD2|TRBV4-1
CASSTIAGGFYEQYF
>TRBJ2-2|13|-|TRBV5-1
CASSLLNTGELFF
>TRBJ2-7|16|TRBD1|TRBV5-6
CASSRRPGQGSREQYF
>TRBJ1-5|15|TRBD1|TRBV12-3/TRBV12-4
CASSPSGGLLEPQHF
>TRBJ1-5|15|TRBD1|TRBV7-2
CASSHGQGWDQPQHF
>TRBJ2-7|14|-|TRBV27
CASSQSRERYEQYF
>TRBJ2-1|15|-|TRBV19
CASSISQYTYNEQFF
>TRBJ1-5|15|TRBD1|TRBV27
CASSYDRDLHQPQHF
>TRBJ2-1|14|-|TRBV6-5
CASSYGVSYNEQFF
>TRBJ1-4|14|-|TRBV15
CATSRDISNEKLFF
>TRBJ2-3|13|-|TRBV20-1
CSARDIFTDTQYF
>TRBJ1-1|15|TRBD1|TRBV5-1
CASSWMDRLNTEAFF
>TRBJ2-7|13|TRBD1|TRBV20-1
CSAEDRAGYEQYF
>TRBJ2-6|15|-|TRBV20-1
CSARGGQSGANVLTF
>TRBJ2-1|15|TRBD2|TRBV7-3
CASSQAGEVYNEQFF
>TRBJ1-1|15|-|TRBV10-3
CAISESGVGNTEAFF
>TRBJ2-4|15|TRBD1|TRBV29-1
CSVEGRGDRGNIQYF
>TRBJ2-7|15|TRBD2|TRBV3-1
CASSHPGTSYYEQYF
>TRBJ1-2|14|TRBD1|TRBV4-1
CASSQTGGGYGYTF
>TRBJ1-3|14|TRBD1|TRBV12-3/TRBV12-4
CASSSTGAGNTIYF
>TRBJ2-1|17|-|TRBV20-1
CSARDRTGQETHNEQFF
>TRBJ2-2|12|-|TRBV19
CASRPSTGELFF
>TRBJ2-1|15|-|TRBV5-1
CASSLVTSGGNEQFF
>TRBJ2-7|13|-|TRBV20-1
CSAEGLHSYEQYF
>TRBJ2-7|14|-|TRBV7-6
CASSIVTGYYEQYF
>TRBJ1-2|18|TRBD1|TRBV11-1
CASSLSKGTGDPFRGYTF
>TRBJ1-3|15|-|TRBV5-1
CASSWGWDNGNTIYF
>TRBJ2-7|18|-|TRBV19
CASSVAYRGRWGAYEQYF
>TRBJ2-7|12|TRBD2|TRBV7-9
CASRAGGYEQYF
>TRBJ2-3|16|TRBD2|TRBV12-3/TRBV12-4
CASSPGLAGAADTQYF
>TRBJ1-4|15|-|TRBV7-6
CASTPTPNANEKLFF
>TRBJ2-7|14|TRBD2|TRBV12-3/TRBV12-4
CVSSQLAGLYEQYF
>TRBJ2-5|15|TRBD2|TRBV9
CASSVDGGRGETQYF
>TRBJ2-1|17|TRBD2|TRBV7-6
CASNLGLAGASYNEQFF
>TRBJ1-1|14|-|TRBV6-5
CASSYSTGISEASF
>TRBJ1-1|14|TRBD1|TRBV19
CASSTRGTGVRAFF
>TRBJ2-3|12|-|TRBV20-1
CSARDWRDTLYF
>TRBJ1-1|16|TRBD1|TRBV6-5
CASSYLPGQGNTEAFF
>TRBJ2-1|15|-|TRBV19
CASTRDSRYYNEQFF
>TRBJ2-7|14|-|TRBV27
CASSLDIRGPQQYF
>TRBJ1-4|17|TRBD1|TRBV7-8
CASSLAPPGQGKEKLFF